Sequencing of this TCR beta chain was carried out in a study of blood T cell repertoires in COVID-19. The wider study: Acute and convalescent COVID-19 specimens originated in the United States, Italy and Spain. PBMCs, B-cell-depleted T cells, or T cells provided the cDNA or gDNA that made up the material.

TCRdb's copy holds only in-frame clones and misses some; the assay was immunoSEQ multiplex PCR. The sample gives 150,000 or so clones, around 83% of which show up once; 3.5% to 4% is in the top ten. Germline V gene sequence: CDR1 SGHTA, CDR2 FQGNSA. The trim removed 5 bases at V and 5 bases at J, leaving 4 bases unmatched. The CDR3 has 15 amino acids. The table lists this clone with a few counts. Sequencing was done on a sample of PBMCs or T cells enriched from blood (not recorded which). The origin of this receptor is a woman in her forties or fifties in a cohort exposed to, infected with or recovered from COVID-19 (not recorded which). V usage is TRBV7-2 and J usage is TRBJ1-6; the match to TRBD1 covers 9 bases. Here the CDR3 DNA reads TGTGCCAGCAGCCCCCGGACAGGGGATAATTCACCCCTCCACTTT. Encoded protein: CASSPRTGDNSPLHF. Full variable domain (missing parts from reference TRBV7-2 and TRBJ1-6): GAGVSQSPSNKVTEKGKDVELRCDPISGHTALYWYRQSLGQGLEFLIYFQGNSAPDKSGLPSDRFSAERTGGSVSTLTIQRTQQEDSAVYLCASSPRTGDNSPLHFGNGTRLTVT.